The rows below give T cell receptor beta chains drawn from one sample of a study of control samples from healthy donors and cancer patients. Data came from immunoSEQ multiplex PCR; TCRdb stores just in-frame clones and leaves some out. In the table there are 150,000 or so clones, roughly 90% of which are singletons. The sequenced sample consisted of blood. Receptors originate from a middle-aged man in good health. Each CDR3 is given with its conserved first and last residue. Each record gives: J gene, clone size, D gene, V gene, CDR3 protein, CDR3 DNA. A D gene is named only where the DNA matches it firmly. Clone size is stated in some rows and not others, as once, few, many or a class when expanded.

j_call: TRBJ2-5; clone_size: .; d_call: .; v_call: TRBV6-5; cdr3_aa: CASSLAPRGQETQYF; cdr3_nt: TGTGCCAGCAGCCTCGCCCCTAGGGGGCAAGAGACCCAGTACTTC
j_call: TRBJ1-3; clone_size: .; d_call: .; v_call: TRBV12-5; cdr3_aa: CASAWGEHSGNTIYF; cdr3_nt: TGTGCTAGTGCCTGGGGGGAACACTCTGGAAACACCATATATTTT
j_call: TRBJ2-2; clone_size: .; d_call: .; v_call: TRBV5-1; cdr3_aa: CASSSLLGGGLYTGELFF; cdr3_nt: TGCGCCAGCAGCTCCCTTTTGGGAGGGGGCCTTTACACCGGGGAGCTGTTTTTT
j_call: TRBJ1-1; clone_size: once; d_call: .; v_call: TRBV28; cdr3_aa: CASIEGAVNTEAFF; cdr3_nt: TGTGCCAGCATCGAAGGGGCCGTGAACACTGAAGCTTTCTTT
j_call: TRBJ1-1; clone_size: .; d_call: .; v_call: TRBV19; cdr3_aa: CASSKGGTAWAFF; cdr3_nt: TGTGCCAGTAGTAAAGGGGGGACCGCATGGGCTTTCTTT
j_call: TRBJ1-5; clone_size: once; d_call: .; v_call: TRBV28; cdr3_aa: CASSFRRKPQHF; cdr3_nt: TGTGCCAGCAGTTTCCGCAGGAAGCCCCAGCATTTT
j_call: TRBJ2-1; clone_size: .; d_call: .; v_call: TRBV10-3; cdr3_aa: CAISDGVYNEQFF; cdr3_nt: TGTGCCATCAGTGATGGGGTTTACAATGAGCAGTTCTTC
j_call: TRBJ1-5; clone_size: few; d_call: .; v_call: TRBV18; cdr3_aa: CASSPPGGQPQHF; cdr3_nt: TGTGCCAGCTCACCACCGGGCGGACAGCCCCAGCATTTT
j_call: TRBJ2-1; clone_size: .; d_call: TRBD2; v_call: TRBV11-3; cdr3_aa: CASSLDGTSSNEQFF; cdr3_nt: TGTGCCAGCAGCTTAGATGGGACTAGCAGCAATGAGCAGTTCTTC
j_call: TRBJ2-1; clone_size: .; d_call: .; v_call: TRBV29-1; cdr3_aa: CSAPGGLGRPGNNEQFF; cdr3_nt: TGCAGCGCCCCCGGGGGTCTGGGGCGGCCCGGGAACAATGAGCAGTTCTTC
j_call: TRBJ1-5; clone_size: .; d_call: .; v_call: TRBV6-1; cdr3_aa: CASSEPGYQPQHF; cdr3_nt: TGTGCCAGCAGTGAGCCAGGGTATCAGCCCCAGCATTTT
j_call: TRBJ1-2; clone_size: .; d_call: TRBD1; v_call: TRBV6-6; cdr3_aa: CASSSQGQGYTF; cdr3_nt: TGTGCCAGCAGTTCCCAGGGACAGGGCTACACCTTC
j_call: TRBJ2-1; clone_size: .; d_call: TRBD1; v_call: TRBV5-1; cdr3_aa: CASSPTGAEQFF; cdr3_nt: TGCGCCAGCAGCCCGACAGGGGCTGAGCAGTTCTTC
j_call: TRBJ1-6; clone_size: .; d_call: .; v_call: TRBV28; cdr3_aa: CASSLVRENSPLHF; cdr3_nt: TGTGCCAGCAGTTTGGTCAGGGAGAATTCACCCCTCCACTTT
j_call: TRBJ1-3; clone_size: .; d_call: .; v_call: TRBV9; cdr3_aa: CASSVGGGLGNTIYF; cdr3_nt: TGTGCCAGCAGCGTAGGCGGGGGGCTAGGAAACACCATATATTTT
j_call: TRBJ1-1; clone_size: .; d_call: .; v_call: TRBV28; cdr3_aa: CASSLGLAGENTEAFF; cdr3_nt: TGTGCCAGCAGTTTAGGGCTGGCAGGGGAAAACACTGAAGCTTTCTTT
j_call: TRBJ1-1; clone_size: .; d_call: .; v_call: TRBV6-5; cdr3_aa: CASLVGVNTEAFF; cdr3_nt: TGTGCCAGCCTGGTTGGGGTCAACACTGAAGCTTTCTTT